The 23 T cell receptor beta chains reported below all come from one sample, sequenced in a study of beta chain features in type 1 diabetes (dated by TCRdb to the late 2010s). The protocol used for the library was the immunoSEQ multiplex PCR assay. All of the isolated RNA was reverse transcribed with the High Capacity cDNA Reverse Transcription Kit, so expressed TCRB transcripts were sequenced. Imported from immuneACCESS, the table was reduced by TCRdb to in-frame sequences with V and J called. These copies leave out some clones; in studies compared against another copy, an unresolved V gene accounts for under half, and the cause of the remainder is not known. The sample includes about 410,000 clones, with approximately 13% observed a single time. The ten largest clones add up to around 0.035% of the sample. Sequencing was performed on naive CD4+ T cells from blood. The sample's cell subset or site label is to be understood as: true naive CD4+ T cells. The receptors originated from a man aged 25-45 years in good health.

This CDR3 reads CASSFARDQPQHF. Here the CDR3 DNA reads TGTGCCAGCAGCTTTGCCCGGGACCAGCCCCAGCATTTT. The chain couples TRBV7-9 to TRBJ1-5; weak D call: TRBD1 (5 bases). The CDR3 spans 13 residues. Germline V lookup: CDR1 SEHNR, CDR2 FQNEAQ (reference sequence). Trimming pared 3 bases from V and 7 bases from J, leaving 10 bases between.

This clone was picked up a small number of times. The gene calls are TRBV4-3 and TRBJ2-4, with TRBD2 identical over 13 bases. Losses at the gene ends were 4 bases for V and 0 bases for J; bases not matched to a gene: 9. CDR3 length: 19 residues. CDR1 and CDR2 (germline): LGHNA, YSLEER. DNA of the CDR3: TGCGCCAGCAGCCCCCGTACACTAGCGGGAGGGCTAGCCAAAAACATTCAGTACTTC. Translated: CASSPRTLAGGLAKNIQYF.

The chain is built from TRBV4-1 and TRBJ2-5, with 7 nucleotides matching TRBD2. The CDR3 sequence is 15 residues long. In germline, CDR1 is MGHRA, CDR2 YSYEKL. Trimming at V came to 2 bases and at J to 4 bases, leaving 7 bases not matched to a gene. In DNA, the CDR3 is TGCGCCAGCAGCCAACCCCTTGGGGGGGGAGAGACCCAGTACTTC. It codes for CASSQPLGGGETQYF.

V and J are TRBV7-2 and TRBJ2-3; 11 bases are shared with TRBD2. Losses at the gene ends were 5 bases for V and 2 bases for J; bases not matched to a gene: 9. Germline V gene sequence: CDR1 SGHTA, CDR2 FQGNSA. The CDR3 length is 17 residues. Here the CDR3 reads CASSADPSGGFTDTQYF. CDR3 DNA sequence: TGTGCCAGCAGCGCGGACCCTAGCGGGGGGTTCACAGATACGCAGTATTTT.

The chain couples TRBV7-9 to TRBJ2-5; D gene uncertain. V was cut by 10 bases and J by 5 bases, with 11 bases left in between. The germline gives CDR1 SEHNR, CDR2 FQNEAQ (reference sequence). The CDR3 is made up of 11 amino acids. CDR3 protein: CATADGETQYF. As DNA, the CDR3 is TGTGCCACGGCGGACGGGGAGACCCAGTACTTC.

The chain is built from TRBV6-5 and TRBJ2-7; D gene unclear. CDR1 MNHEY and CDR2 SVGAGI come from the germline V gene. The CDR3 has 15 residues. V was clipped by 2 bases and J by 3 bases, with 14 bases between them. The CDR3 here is CASSYGPESNYEQYF. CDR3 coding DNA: TGTGCCAGCAGTTACGGGCCAGAATCAAACTACGAGCAGTACTTC.

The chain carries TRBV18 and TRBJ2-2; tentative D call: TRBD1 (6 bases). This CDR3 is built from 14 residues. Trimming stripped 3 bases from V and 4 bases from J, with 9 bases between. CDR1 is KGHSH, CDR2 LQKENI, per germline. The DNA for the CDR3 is TGTGCCAGCTCACCCCCAGGGGCCACCGGGGAGCTGTTTTTT. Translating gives CASSPPGATGELFF.

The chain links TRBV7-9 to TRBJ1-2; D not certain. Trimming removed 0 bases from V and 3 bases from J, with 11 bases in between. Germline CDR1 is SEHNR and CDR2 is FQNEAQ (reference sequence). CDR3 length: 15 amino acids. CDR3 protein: CASSLARFRDYGYTF. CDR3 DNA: TGTGCCAGCAGCTTAGCGCGGTTTAGGGACTATGGCTACACCTTC.

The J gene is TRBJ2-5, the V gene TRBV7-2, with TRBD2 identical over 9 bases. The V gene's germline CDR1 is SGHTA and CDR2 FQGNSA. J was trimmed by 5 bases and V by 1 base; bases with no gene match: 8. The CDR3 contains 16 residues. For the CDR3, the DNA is TGTGCCAGCAGCTTAGGGCTAGCGGGGTCAGGGGAGACCCAGTACTTC. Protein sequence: CASSLGLAGSGETQYF.

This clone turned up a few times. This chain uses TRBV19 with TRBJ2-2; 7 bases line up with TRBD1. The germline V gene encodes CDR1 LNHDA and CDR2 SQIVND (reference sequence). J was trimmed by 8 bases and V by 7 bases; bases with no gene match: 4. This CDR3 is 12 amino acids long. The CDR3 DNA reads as TGTGCCAGTAAAGGGGGCGGAGGGGAGCTGTTTTTT. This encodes CASKGGGGELFF.

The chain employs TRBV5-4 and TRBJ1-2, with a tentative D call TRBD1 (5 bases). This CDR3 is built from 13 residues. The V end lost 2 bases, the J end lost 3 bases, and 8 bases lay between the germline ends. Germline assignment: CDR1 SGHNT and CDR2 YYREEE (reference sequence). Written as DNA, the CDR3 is TGTGCCAGCAGCTTCAGGGTGGACTATGGCTACACCTTC. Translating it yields CASSFRVDYGYTF.

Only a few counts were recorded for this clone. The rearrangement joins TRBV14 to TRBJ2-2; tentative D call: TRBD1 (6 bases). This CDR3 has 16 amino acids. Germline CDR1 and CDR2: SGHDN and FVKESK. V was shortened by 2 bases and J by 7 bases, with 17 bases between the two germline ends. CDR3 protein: CASSQTTGSKHGELFF. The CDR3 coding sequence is TGTGCCAGCAGCCAAACCACAGGGAGCAAGCACGGGGAGCTGTTTTTT.

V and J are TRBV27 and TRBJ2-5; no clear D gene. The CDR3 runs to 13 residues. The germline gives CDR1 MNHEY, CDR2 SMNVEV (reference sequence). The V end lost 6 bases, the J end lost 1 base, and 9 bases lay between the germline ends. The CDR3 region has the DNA TGTGCCAGCAGCTATACTGGCCAAGAGACCCAGTACTTC. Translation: CASSYTGQETQYF.

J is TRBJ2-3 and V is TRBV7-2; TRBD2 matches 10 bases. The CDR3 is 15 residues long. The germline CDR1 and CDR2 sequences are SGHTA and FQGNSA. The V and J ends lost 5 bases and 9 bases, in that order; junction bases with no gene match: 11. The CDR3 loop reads CASSLLAGPARTQYF. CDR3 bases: TGTGCCAGCAGCCTACTAGCGGGGCCTGCCCGGACGCAGTATTTT.

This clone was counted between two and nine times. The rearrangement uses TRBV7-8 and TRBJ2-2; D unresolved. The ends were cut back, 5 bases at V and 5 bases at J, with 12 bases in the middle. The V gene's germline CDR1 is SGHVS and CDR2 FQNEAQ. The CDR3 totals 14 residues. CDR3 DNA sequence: TGTGCCAGCAGCCCGCGCGAACAAACCGGGGAGCTGTTTTTT. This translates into CASSPREQTGELFF.

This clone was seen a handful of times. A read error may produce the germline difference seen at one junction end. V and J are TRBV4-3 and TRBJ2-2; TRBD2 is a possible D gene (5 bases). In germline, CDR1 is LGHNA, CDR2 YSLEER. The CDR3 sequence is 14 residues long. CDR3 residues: CASSPRTYTWELFF. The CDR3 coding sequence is TGCGCCAGCAGCCCCCGGACTTACACCTGGGAGCTGTTTTTT.

CDR3 loop: CASSTRQGKGQFF. CDR3 DNA sequence: TGTGCCAGCAGCACCCGACAGGGAAAGGGGCAGTTCTTC. This chain connects TRBV7-2 to TRBJ2-1; TRBD1 matches at 7 bases. CDR3 length equals 13 residues. After removal of 5 bases from V and 12 bases from J, the junction contained 10 bases not matched to a gene. Germline-derived CDR1 and CDR2 are SGHTA and FQGNSA.

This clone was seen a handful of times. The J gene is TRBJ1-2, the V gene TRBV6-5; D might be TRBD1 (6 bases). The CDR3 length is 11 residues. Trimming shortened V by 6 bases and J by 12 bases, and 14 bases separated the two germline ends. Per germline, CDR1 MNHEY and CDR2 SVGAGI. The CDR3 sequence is CASRRTGKDTF. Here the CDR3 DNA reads TGTGCCAGCAGACGAACAGGGAAGGACACCTTC.

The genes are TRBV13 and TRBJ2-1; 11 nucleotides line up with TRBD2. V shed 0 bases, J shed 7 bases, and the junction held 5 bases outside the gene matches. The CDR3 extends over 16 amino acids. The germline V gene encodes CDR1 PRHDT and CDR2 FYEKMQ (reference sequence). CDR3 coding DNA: TGTGCCAGCAGCTTAGGTAGCGGGAGGGCCCGGAATGAGCAGTTCTTC. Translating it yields CASSLGSGRARNEQFF. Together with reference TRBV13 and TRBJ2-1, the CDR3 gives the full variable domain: AAGVIQSPRHLIKEKRETATLKCYPIPRHDTVYWYQQGPGQDPQFLISFYEKMQSDKGSIPDRFSAQQFSDYHSELNMSSLELGDSALYFCASSLGSGRARNEQFFGPGTRLTVL.

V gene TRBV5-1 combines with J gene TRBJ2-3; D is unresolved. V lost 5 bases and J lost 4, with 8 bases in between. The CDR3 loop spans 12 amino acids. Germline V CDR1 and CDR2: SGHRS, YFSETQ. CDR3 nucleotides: TGCGCCAGCAGTTCCGGGCCAGATACGCAGTATTTT. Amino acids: CASSSGPDTQYF. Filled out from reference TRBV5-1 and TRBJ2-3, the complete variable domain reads KAGVTQTPRYLIKTRGQQVTLSCSPISGHRSVSWYQQTPGQGLQFLFEYFSETQRNKGNFPGRFSGRQFSNSRSEMNVSTLELGDSALYLCASSSGPDTQYFGPGTRLTVL.

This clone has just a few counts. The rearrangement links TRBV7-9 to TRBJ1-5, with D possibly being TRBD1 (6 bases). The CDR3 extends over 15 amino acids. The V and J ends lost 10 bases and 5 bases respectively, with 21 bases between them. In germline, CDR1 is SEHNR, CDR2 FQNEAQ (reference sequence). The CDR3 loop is CATSNGGSSHQPQHF. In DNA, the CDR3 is TGTGCCACCTCAAACGGGGGCAGCAGTCATCAGCCCCAGCATTTT.

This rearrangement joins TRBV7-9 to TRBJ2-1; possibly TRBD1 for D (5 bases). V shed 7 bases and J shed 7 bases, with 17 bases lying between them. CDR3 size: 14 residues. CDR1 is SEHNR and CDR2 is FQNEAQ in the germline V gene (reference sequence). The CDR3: CASTRELQGNEQFF. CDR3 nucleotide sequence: TGTGCCAGCACCCGAGAGCTCCAGGGAAATGAGCAGTTCTTC.

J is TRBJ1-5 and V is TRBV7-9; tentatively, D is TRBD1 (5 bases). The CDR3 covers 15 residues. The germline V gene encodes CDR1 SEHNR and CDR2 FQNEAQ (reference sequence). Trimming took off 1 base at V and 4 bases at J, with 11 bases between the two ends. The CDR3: CASSLGQGLNQPQHF. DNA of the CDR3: TGTGCCAGCAGCTTAGGGCAGGGCCTGAATCAGCCCCAGCATTTT.